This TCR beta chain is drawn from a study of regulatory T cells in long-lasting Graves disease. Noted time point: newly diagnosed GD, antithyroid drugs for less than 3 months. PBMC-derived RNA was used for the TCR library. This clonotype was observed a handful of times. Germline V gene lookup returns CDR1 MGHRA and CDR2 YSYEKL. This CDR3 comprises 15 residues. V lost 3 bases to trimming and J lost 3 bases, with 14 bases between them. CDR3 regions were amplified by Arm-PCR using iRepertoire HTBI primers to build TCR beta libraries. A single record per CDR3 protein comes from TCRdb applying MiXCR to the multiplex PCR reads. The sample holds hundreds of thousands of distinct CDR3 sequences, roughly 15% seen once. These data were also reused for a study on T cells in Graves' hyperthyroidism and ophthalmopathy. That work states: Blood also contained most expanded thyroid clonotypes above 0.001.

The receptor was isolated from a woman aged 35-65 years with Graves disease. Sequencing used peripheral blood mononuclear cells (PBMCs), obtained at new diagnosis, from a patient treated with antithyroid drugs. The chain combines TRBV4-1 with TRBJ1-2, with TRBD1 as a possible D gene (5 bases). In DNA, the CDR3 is TGCGCCAGCAGCCATCCTCCCCGGGGCGACTATGGCTACACCTTC. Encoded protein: CASSHPPRGDYGYTF.